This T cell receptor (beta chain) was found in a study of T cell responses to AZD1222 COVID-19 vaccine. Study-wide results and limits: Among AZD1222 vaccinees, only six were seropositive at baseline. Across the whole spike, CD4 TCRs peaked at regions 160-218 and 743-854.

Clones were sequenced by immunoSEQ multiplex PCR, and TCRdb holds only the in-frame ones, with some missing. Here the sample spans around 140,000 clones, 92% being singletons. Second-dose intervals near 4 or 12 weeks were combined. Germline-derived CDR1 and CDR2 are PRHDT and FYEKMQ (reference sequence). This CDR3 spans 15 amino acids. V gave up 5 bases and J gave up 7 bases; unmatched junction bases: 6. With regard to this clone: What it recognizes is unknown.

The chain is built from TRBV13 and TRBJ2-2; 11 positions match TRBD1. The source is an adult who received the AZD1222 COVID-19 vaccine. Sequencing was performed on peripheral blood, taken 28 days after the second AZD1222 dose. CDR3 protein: CASSMGQGVDGELFF. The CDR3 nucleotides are TGTGCCAGCAGCATGGGACAGGGGGTAGACGGGGAGCTGTTTTTT. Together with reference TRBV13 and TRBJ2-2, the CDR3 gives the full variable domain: AAGVIQSPRHLIKEKRETATLKCYPIPRHDTVYWYQQGPGQDPQFLISFYEKMQSDKGSIPDRFSAQQFSDYHSELNMSSLELGDSALYFCASSMGQGVDGELFFGEGSRLTVL.